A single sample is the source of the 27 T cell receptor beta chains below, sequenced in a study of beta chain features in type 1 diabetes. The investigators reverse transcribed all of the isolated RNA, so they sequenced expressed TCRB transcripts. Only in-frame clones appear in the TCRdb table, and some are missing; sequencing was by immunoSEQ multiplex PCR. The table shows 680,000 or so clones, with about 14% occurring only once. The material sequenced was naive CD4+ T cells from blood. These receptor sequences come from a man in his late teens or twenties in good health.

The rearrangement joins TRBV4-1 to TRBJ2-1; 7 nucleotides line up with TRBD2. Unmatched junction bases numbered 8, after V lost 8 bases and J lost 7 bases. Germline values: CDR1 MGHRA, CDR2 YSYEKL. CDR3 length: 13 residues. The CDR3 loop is CASRGGRDNEQFF. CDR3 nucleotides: TGCGCCAGCCGCGGCGGGAGAGATAATGAGCAGTTCTTC.

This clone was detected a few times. The CDR3 spells CASSQGFRDEQYF. CDR3 sequence (DNA): TGCGCCAGCAGCCAAGGTTTTCGGGACGAGCAGTACTTC. The V call is TRBV4-3, the J call TRBJ2-7; D is unresolved. CDR3 size: 13 residues. Germline-derived CDR1 and CDR2 are LGHNA and YSLEER. Trimming removed 1 base at V and 5 bases at J, with 9 bases between.

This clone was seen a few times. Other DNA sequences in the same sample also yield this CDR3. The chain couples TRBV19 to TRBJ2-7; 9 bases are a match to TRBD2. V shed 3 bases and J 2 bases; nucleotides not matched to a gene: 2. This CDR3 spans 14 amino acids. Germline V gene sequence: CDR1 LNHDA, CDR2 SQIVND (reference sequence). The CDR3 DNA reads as TGTGCCAGTAGTATCCTAGCGGGGCCCTACGAGCAGTACTTC. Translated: CASSILAGPYEQYF.

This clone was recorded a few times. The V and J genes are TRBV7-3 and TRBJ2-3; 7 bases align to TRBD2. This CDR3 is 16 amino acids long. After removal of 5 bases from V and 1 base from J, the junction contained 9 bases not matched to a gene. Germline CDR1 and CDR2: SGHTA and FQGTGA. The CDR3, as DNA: TGTGCCAGCAGCACCGGCTCGGCGGGAGGCACAGATACGCAGTATTTT. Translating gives CASSTGSAGGTDTQYF.

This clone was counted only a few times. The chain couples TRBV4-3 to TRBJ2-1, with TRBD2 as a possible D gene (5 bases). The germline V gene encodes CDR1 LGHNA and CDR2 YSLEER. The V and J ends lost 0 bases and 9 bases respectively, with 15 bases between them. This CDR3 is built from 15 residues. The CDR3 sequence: CASSQDPRTFGEQFF. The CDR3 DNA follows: TGCGCCAGCAGCCAAGATCCGCGGACTTTCGGTGAGCAGTTCTTC.

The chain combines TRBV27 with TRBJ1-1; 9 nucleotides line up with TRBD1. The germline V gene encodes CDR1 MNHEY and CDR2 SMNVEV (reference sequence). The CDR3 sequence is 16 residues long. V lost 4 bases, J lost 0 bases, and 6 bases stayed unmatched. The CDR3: CASSSLGQGLNTEAFF. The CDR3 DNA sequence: TGTGCCAGCAGTTCCCTAGGACAGGGGTTGAACACTGAAGCTTTCTTT.

This CDR3 reads CASSSVPGLVRGYNEQFF. The CDR3 DNA reads as TGTGCCAGCAGCTCGGTCCCGGGACTGGTGCGGGGCTACAATGAGCAGTTCTTC. The chain is built from TRBV7-2 and TRBJ2-1; possibly TRBD2 for D (6 bases). This CDR3 region has 18 residues. Trimming left V 4 bases short and J 3 bases short, with 22 bases between. The germline gives CDR1 SGHTA, CDR2 FQGNSA.

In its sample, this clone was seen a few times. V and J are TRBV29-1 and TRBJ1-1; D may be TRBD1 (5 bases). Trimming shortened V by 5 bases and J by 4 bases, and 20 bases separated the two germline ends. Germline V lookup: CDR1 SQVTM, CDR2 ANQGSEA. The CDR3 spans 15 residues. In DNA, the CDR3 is TGCAGCGTTCTCCCCCGGGGCCTAATGTTCACTGAAGCTTTCTTT. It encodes CSVLPRGLMFTEAFF.

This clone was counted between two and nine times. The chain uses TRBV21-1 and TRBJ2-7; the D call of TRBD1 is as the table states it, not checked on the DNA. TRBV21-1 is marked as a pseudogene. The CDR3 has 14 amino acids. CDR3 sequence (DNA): TGTGCCAGCAACCCCAGGCGACCGGAATACGAGCAGTACTTC. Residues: CASNPRRPEYEQYF.

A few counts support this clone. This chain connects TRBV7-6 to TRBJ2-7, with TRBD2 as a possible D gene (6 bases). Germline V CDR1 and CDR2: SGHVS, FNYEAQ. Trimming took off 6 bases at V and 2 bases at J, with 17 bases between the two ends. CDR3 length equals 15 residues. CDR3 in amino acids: CASRGYAGKAYEQYF. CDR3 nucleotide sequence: TGTGCCAGCAGAGGCTACGCGGGAAAAGCCTACGAGCAGTACTTC.

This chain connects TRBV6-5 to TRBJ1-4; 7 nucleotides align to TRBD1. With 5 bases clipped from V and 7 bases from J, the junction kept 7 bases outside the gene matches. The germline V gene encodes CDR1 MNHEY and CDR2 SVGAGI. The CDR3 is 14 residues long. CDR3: CASSGQAFSEKLFF. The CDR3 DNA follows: TGTGCCAGCAGTGGACAGGCATTTAGTGAAAAACTGTTTTTT.

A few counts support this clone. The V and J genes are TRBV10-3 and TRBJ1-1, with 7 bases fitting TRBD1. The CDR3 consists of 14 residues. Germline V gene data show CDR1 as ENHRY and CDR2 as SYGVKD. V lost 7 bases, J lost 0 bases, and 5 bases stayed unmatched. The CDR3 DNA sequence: TGTGCCATCACCGGGACAGAGATGAACACTGAAGCTTTCTTT. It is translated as CAITGTEMNTEAFF.

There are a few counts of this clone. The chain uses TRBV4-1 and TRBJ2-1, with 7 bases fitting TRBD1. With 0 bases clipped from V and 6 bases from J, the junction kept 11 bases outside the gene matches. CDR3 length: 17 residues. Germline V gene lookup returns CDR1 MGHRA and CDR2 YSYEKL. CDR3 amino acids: CASSQDWDSRGGNEQFF. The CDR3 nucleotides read TGCGCCAGCAGCCAAGATTGGGACAGCCGAGGGGGCAATGAGCAGTTCTTC.

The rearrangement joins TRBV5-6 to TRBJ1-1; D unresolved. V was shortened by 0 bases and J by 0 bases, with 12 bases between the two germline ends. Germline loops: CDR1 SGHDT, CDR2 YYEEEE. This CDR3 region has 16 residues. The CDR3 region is CASSLVAGPLNTEAFF. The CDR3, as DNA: TGTGCCAGCAGCTTGGTCGCAGGCCCTCTGAACACTGAAGCTTTCTTT.

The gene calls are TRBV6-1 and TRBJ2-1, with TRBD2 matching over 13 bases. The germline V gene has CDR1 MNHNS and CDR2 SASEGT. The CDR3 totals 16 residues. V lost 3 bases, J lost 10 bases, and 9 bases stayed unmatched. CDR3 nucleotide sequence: TGTGCCAGCAGTGAGATAACTAGCGGGAGGGCCGAGGAGCAGTTCTTC. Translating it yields CASSEITSGRAEEQFF.

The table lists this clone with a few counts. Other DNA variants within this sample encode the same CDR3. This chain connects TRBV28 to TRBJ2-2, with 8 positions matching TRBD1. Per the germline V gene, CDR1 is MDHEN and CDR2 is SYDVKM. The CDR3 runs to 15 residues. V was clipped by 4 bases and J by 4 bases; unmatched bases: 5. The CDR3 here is CASSSQGAGTGELFF. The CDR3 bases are TGTGCCAGCAGTTCCCAGGGGGCTGGCACCGGGGAGCTGTTTTTT.

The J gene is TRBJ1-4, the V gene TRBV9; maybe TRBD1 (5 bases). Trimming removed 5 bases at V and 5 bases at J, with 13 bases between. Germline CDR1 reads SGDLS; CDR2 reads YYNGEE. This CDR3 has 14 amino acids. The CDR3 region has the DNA TGTGCCAGCAGTCAGACAGCAAAGAATGAAAAACTGTTTTTT. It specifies CASSQTAKNEKLFF. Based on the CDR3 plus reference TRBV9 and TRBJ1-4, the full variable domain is DSGVTQTPKHLITATGQRVTLRCSPRSGDLSVYWYQQSLDQGLQFLIQYYNGEERAKGNILERFSAQQFPDLHSELNLSSLELGDSALYFCASSQTAKNEKLFFGSGTQLSVL.

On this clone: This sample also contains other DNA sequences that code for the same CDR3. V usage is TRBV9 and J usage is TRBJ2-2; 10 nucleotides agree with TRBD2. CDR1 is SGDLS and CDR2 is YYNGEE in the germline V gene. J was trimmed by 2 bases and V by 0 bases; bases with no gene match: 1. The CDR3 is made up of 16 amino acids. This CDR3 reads CASSVALAGNTGELFF. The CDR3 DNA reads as TGTGCCAGCAGCGTAGCACTAGCGGGAAACACCGGGGAGCTGTTTTTT.

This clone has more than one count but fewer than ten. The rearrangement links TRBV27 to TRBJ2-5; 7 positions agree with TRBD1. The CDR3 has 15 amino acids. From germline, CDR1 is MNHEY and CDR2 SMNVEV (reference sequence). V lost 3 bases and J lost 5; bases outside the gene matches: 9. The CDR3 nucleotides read TGTGCCAGCAGTTTCCGACAGGGACAAAGGGAGACCCAGTACTTC. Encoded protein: CASSFRQGQRETQYF.

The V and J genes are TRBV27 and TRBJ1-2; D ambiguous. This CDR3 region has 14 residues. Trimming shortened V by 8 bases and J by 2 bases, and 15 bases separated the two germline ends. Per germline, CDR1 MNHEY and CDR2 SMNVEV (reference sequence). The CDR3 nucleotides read TGTGCCAGCGGTGGGGTGATTGGGAACTATGGCTACACCTTC. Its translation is CASGGVIGNYGYTF.

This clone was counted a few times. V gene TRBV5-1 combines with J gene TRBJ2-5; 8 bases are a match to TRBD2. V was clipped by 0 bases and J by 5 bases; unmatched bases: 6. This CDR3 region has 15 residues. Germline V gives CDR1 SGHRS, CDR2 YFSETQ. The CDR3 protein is CASSLVVAGSETQYF. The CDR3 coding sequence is TGCGCCAGCAGCTTGGTAGTAGCGGGATCGGAGACCCAGTACTTC.

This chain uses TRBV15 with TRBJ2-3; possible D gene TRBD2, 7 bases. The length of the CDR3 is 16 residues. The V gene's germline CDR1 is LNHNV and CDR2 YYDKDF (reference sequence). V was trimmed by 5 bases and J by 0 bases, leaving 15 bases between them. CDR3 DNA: TGTGCCACCAGCTTACACGGGGGGCCGAGCACAGATACGCAGTATTTT. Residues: CATSLHGGPSTDTQYF.

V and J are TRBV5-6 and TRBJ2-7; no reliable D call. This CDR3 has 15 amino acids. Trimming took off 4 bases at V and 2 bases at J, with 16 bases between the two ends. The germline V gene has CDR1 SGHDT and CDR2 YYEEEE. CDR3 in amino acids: CASSLLPGPAYEQYF. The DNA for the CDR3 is TGTGCCAGCAGCCTCCTACCTGGTCCCGCCTACGAGCAGTACTTC.

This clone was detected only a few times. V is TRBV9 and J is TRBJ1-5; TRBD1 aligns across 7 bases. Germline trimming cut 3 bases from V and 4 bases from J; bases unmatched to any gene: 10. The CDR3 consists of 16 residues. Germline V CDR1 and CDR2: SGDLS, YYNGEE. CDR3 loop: CASSESDRVGNQPQHF. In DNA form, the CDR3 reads TGTGCCAGCAGCGAGAGCGACAGGGTGGGGAATCAGCCCCAGCATTTT.

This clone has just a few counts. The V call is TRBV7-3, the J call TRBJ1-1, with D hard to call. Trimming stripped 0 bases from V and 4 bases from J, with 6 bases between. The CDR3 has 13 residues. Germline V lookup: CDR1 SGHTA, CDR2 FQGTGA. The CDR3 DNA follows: TGTGCCAGCAGCTTAACAGGGATCACTGAAGCTTTCTTT. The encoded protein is CASSLTGITEAFF.

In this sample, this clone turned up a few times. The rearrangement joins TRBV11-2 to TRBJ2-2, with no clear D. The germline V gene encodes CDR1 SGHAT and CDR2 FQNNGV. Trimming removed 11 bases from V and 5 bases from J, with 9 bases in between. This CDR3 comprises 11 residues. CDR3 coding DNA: TGTGCCTTACGCCCAACCGGGGAGCTGTTTTTT. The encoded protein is CALRPTGELFF.

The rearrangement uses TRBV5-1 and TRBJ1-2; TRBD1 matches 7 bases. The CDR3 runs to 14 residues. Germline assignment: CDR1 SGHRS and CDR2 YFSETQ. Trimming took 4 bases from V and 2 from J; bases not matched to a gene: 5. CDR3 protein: CASSTSQGNYGYTF. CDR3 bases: TGCGCCAGCAGCACCTCACAGGGGAACTATGGCTACACCTTC.